Listed below are T cell receptor beta chains from one sample, sequenced in a study of blood T cell repertoires in COVID-19. Profiling relied on immunoSEQ multiplex PCR, and the TCRdb table lists in-frame clones only, not all of them. The table has 390,000 or so clones, around 90% seen once. Sample: peripheral blood. These receptors all come from a man younger than 30 with active or convalescent COVID-19. Each CDR3 is given with its conserved first and last residue. The order of the fields is D gene, V gene, clone size, J gene, CDR3 protein, CDR3 DNA. A D gene is named only where the DNA matches it firmly. A row's size may be missing; if present it is once, few, many or a size class.

TRBD1	TRBV15	NA	TRBJ2-5	CATSGMTGDLLRQTQYF	TGTGCCACCAGCGGGATGACAGGGGATTTACTCCGGCAGACCCAGTACTTC
TRBD1	TRBV6-5	NA	TRBJ1-6	CASRRQGDSPLHF	TGTGCCAGCAGACGACAGGGGGACTCACCCCTCCACTTT
TRBD1	TRBV4-3	NA	TRBJ1-4	CASSQGQGGSNEKLFF	TGCGCCAGCAGCCAAGGACAGGGGGGATCTAATGAAAAACTGTTTTTT
NA	TRBV27	NA	TRBJ2-3	CASSLGLLVGDTQYF	TGTGCCAGCAGCCTGGGACTTCTAGTGGGAGATACGCAGTATTTT
NA	TRBV6-5	NA	TRBJ1-1	CASMQGEAFF	TGTGCCAGCATGCAGGGTGAAGCTTTCTTT
NA	TRBV7-9	NA	TRBJ1-6	CASSDRDSLSPLHF	TGTGCCAGCAGCGACCGAGACAGCCTTTCACCCCTCCACTTT
TRBD2	TRBV5-4	NA	TRBJ2-3	CASSFFGAGGPLNTQYF	TGTGCCAGCAGCTTTTTCGGAGCGGGAGGACCGTTGAATACGCAGTATTTT
NA	TRBV4-1	NA	TRBJ2-1	CASSQDLRNEQFF	TGCGCCAGCAGCCAAGATCTCCGGAATGAGCAGTTCTTC
TRBD2	TRBV7-3	NA	TRBJ2-2	CASSLQGLAGAGELFF	TGTGCCAGCAGCTTACAGGGACTAGCGGGAGCCGGGGAGCTGTTTTTT
TRBD2	TRBV7-6	NA	TRBJ2-2	CASSFGGGSPGELFF	TGTGCCAGCAGCTTCGGGGGGGGTTCTCCCGGGGAGCTGTTTTTT
NA	TRBV7-3	few	TRBJ1-3	CASSPGQGNTIYF	TGTGCCAGCAGCCCGGGACAAGGAAACACCATATATTTT
NA	TRBV6-5	many	TRBJ2-5	CASRGGRETQYF	TGTGCCAGCCGGGGAGGTCGGGAGACCCAGTACTTC
TRBD1	TRBV28	NA	TRBJ1-1	CASSFGTALEAFF	TGTGCCAGCAGTTTCGGGACAGCGTTAGAGGCTTTCTTT
TRBD2	TRBV5-6	NA	TRBJ2-1	CASRPTSGSRYEQFF	TGTGCCAGCAGGCCTACTAGCGGGAGTAGGTATGAGCAGTTCTTC
TRBD1	TRBV7-3	NA	TRBJ1-1	CASSLSGTANTEAFF	TGTGCCAGCAGCCTGTCCGGGACAGCAAACACTGAAGCTTTCTTT
TRBD1	TRBV27	NA	TRBJ1-6	CASRDRGQNSPLHF	TGTGCCAGCAGGGACAGGGGGCAGAATTCACCCCTCCACTTT
TRBD2	TRBV7-3	NA	TRBJ2-1	CASSLSGGSGVYEQFF	TGTGCCAGCAGCTTAAGTGGCGGGAGTGGGGTTTATGAGCAGTTCTTC
NA	TRBV24-1	once	TRBJ2-6	CATSVGPPGANVLTF	TGTGCCACCAGTGTAGGGCCTCCTGGGGCCAACGTGCTGACTTTC
TRBD1	TRBV5-6	few	TRBJ1-6	CASSFGPTGNSYNSPLHF	TGTGCCAGCAGCTTTGGACCGACAGGGAACTCCTATAATTCACCCCTCCACTTT
TRBD2	TRBV6-5	NA	TRBJ2-1	CASRSSGRASFEQFF	TGTGCCAGCCGCAGTAGCGGGAGGGCCAGTTTTGAGCAGTTCTTC
TRBD1	TRBV10-3	once	TRBJ2-7	CAISESQRQGGEQYF	TGTGCCATCAGTGAGTCGCAGCGACAGGGGGGCGAGCAGTACTTC
NA	TRBV28	NA	TRBJ1-5	CASSSLTPQHF	TGTGCCAGCAGTTCTCTTACTCCCCAGCATTTT
TRBD1	TRBV5-4	NA	TRBJ2-1	CASSEGGTDLGNEQFF	TGTGCCAGCAGCGAAGGTGGGACAGACCTAGGGAATGAGCAGTTCTTC
TRBD2	TRBV11-2	NA	TRBJ2-7	CASSMGLAGGIDYEQYF	TGTGCCAGCAGCATGGGACTAGCGGGGGGCATAGACTACGAGCAGTACTTC
NA	TRBV5-6	NA	TRBJ2-5	CASSTGQAWETQYF	TGTGCCAGCAGCACGGGACAAGCCTGGGAGACCCAGTACTTC
NA	TRBV5-1	few	TRBJ1-5	CASSPEGDQPQHF	TGCGCCAGCAGCCCAGAAGGGGATCAGCCCCAGCATTTT
NA	TRBV4-3	NA	TRBJ1-2	CASSQGAVGSYGYTF	TGCGCCAGCAGCCAAGGCGCGGTAGGTTCCTATGGCTACACCTTC
TRBD2	TRBV11-2	NA	TRBJ2-3	CASSSAGVTDTQYF	TGTGCCAGCAGCTCAGCGGGAGTCACAGATACGCAGTATTTT
NA	TRBV5-1	NA	TRBJ1-4	CASSLGLLRTSGEKLFF	TGCGCCAGCAGCTTGGGGTTGTTGAGGACATCCGGTGAAAAACTGTTTTTT
NA	TRBV30	NA	TRBJ2-7	CAGTGTYYEQYF	TGTGCCGGTACCGGGACTTACTACGAGCAGTACTTC
TRBD2	TRBV29-1	NA	TRBJ2-7	CSVVSSGGPYEQYF	TGCAGCGTTGTGTCTAGCGGAGGACCCTACGAGCAGTACTTC
NA	TRBV5-6	NA	TRBJ1-2	CASSFLSGGGNYGYTF	TGTGCCAGCAGCTTTTTATCGGGGGGAGGAAACTATGGCTACACCTTC
TRBD1	TRBV4-1	NA	TRBJ1-6	CASSQVGQGNSPLHF	TGCGCCAGCAGCCAAGTGGGACAGGGAAATTCACCCCTCCACTTT
NA	TRBV4-3	NA	TRBJ2-7	CASSQDWSSASYEQYF	TGCGCCAGCAGCCAAGATTGGAGTAGCGCCTCCTACGAGCAGTACTTC
NA	TRBV28	NA	TRBJ1-1	CASSLGGGRKTEAFF	TGTGCCAGCAGCCTTGGGGGGGGGCGAAAAACTGAAGCTTTCTTT
NA	TRBV19	few	TRBJ1-5	CASSKQQNQPQHF	TGTGCCAGTAGTAAACAACAAAATCAGCCCCAGCATTTT
NA	TRBV15	NA	TRBJ2-7	CATATSESYEQYF	TGTGCCACAGCGACTAGTGAGTCCTACGAGCAGTACTTC
TRBD1	TRBV7-2	NA	TRBJ2-5	CASSSARTGKGETQYF	TGTGCCAGCAGCTCAGCCCGGACAGGGAAGGGAGAGACCCAGTACTTC
TRBD1	TRBV7-2	NA	TRBJ1-2	CASSFGTGVNYGYTF	TGTGCCAGCAGCTTCGGGACAGGGGTTAACTATGGCTACACCTTC
NA	TRBV18	NA	TRBJ1-4	CASSPHSGEGEKLFF	TGTGCCAGCTCACCACATTCCGGGGAGGGTGAAAAACTGTTTTTT
NA	TRBV7-6	NA	TRBJ2-7	CASSPGPSSYEQYF	TGTGCCAGCAGCCCAGGCCCGTCCTCCTACGAGCAGTACTTC
NA	TRBV9	NA	TRBJ2-7	CASSVGSSGGFEQYF	TGTGCCAGCAGCGTAGGGTCCAGCGGAGGTTTCGAGCAGTACTTC
NA	TRBV10-3	NA	TRBJ1-2	CAIKTATNYGYTF	TGTGCCATCAAAACAGCCACTAACTATGGCTACACCTTC
TRBD2	TRBV11-2	NA	TRBJ2-3	CASSSLAGGTDTQYF	TGTGCCAGCAGCTCCCTAGCGGGGGGCACAGATACGCAGTATTTT
TRBD1	TRBV5-1	NA	TRBJ1-1	CASSLEQGSTEAFF	TGCGCCAGCAGCCTGGAACAGGGGAGCACTGAAGCTTTCTTT
TRBD2	TRBV24-1	once	TRBJ2-1	CATSPARGGPYNEQFF	TGTGCCACCAGCCCCGCGCGGGGGGGACCCTACAATGAGCAGTTCTTC
TRBD2	TRBV10-3	NA	TRBJ2-1	CAISELAGTLNEQFF	TGTGCCATCAGTGAGCTAGCGGGGACACTCAATGAGCAGTTCTTC
TRBD1	TRBV19	NA	TRBJ1-4	CASRDRGNEKLFF	TGTGCCAGTCGGGACAGAGGAAATGAAAAACTGTTTTTT